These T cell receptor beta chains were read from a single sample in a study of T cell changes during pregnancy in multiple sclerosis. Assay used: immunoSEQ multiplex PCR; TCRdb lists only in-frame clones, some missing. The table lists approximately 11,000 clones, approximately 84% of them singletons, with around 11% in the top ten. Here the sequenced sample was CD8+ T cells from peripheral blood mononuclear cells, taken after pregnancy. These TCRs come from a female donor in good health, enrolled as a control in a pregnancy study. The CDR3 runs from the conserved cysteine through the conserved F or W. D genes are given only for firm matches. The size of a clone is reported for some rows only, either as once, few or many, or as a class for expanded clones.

CDR3nt: TGTGCCAGCAGTTACTCGCGGACAGGGGGTTCACCCCTCCACTTT
CDR3aa: CASSYSRTGGSPLHF
v_gene: TRBV6-5
j_gene: TRBJ1-6
abundance: -
d_gene: TRBD1
len: 15

CDR3nt: TGTGCCAGCAGCGTAGGACAGGGGGCAAGCACAGATACGCAGTATTTT
CDR3aa: CASSVGQGASTDTQYF
v_gene: TRBV9
j_gene: TRBJ2-3
abundance: -
d_gene: TRBD1
len: 16

CDR3nt: TGTGCCAGCAGCTTGGTAGGCGGGCCCACCTACGAGCAGTACTTC
CDR3aa: CASSLVGGPTYEQYF
v_gene: TRBV5-5
j_gene: TRBJ2-7
abundance: once
d_gene: -
len: 15

CDR3nt: TGTGCCAGTAGTGCCTTCCTAGCGCACCATTCTCAGTACTTC
CDR3aa: CASSAFLAHHSQYF
v_gene: TRBV19
j_gene: TRBJ2-5
abundance: -
d_gene: -
len: 14

CDR3nt: TGCAGCGTCGCCGGGACTAGCGGGGGGGCTCTGTCCTACAATGAGCAGTTCTTC
CDR3aa: CSVAGTSGGALSYNEQFF
v_gene: TRBV29-1
j_gene: TRBJ2-1
abundance: -
d_gene: TRBD2
len: 18

CDR3nt: TGTGCCAGCAGCCAGCTCAACAGGGGGTCCTATAATTCACCCCTCCACTTT
CDR3aa: CASSQLNRGSYNSPLHF
v_gene: TRBV7-8
j_gene: TRBJ1-6
abundance: once
d_gene: TRBD1
len: 17

CDR3nt: TGTGCCATCCGCCCGGGACAGGGAGCCAATGAGCAGTTCTTC
CDR3aa: CAIRPGQGANEQFF
v_gene: TRBV10-3
j_gene: TRBJ2-1
abundance: -
d_gene: TRBD1
len: 14

CDR3nt: TGTGCCAGCAGCTTAGGTACAGGTTATGGCTATGGCTACACCTTC
CDR3aa: CASSLGTGYGYGYTF
v_gene: TRBV7-8
j_gene: TRBJ1-2
abundance: -
d_gene: -
len: 15

CDR3nt: TGTGCCAGTAGTATTGTCACAGCTTCTTCACCCCTCCACTTT
CDR3aa: CASSIVTASSPLHF
v_gene: TRBV19
j_gene: TRBJ1-6
abundance: -
d_gene: -
len: 14

CDR3nt: TGTGCCAGTAGGGGGCTGGGTATTCGAAATCAGCCCCAGCATTTT
CDR3aa: CASRGLGIRNQPQHF
v_gene: TRBV19
j_gene: TRBJ1-5
abundance: -
d_gene: -
len: 15

CDR3nt: TGTGCCAGCAGCGCTAGCGGGAATTCCTACGAGCAGTACTTC
CDR3aa: CASSASGNSYEQYF
v_gene: TRBV5-4
j_gene: TRBJ2-7
abundance: -
d_gene: TRBD2
len: 14

CDR3nt: TGTGCCAGCAAGTGGCCGGGGGTGGAGACCCAGTACTTC
CDR3aa: CASKWPGVETQYF
v_gene: TRBV6-6
j_gene: TRBJ2-5
abundance: once
d_gene: -
len: 13

CDR3nt: TGTGCCAGCAGCCCGTCGGGGACTGGAAACACCATATATTTT
CDR3aa: CASSPSGTGNTIYF
v_gene: TRBV7-9
j_gene: TRBJ1-3
abundance: -
d_gene: -
len: 14

CDR3nt: TGTGCCAGCAGTGGCCTGACGGGAGATACGCAGTATTTT
CDR3aa: CASSGLTGDTQYF
v_gene: TRBV27
j_gene: TRBJ2-3
abundance: -
d_gene: -
len: 13

CDR3nt: TGTGCCAGCAGCGGACTAGCGGGCCCCCTCCACGAGCAGTACTTC
CDR3aa: CASSGLAGPLHEQYF
v_gene: TRBV5-4
j_gene: TRBJ2-7
abundance: -
d_gene: TRBD2
len: 15

CDR3nt: TGTGCCAGCAGTTTAGTCCCTAGCCGGGAGCAGTACTTC
CDR3aa: CASSLVPSREQYF
v_gene: TRBV28
j_gene: TRBJ2-7
abundance: -
d_gene: -
len: 13